This TCR beta chain is from a study of T cells in Graves' hyperthyroidism and ophthalmopathy (dated by TCRdb to the late 2010s). In the study overall: To identify distinguishing TCR V-J signatures, a discovery cohort of 95 to 100 patients was used, comprising some 43 with Graves' ophthalmopathy and around 60 with stable Graves' hyperthyroidism. Prospective prediction of ophthalmopathy was tested in an independent validation cohort consisting of some 18 hyperthyroidism patients and around 16 patients who later progressed to ophthalmopathy. The 100 discovery patients were randomly divided into training and test sets at a 7:3 ratio. In addition, the study compared T-cell repertoires in thyroid tissue and in blood from about 6 Graves' hyperthyroidism patients. The paper reports TCR Vbeta CDR3 sequencing of 140 or so peripheral blood samples: some 44 ophthalmopathy, roughly 74 hyperthyroidism and around 17 progressor patients. After sampling, hyperthyroidism patients received methimazole starting at 30 mg daily, and ophthalmopathy patients received high-dose intravenous methylprednisolone. Points the paper makes about the study in general: Most expanded thyroid clonotypes (frequency above 0.001) were also detected in blood, a finding suggesting that blood repertoires may reflect thyroid immune responses. During validation, the model predicted progression to ophthalmopathy a median of roughly six months ahead of onset, with more than 60% sensitivity and 72% to 80% specificity. Ophthalmopathy was separated from stable hyperthyroidism by a 13 V-J signature model, with around 88% sensitivity and about 84% specificity obtained in cross-validation and 80%/75% obtained in testing. No statistical method was used to fix the sample size in advance, and group allocation was not hidden from the investigators.

In the case of this clonotype: There is no known antigen for this receptor. Base qualities are missing; no much larger clone stands one base away.

Stable Graves' hyperthyroidism was defined as the absence of progression to ophthalmopathy over 18 months of follow-up. Hyperthyroidism patients were newly diagnosed, with disease duration under 2 months, and aged 18 to 65 years. Patients with uncontrolled infections, other autoimmune diseases, pregnancy or lactation were excluded. Diagnoses were established on the basis of clinical symptoms, serum thyroxine and TRAb, thyroid ultrasound, and orbital computed tomography. Total RNA was extracted with Trizol reagent, and quality was checked on an Agilent 2100 Bioanalyzer. The CDR3 runs 14 residues from the cysteine to the phenylalanine. Only the CDR3 DNA stays, 42 bases, in frame from base 1. Compared with germline, V lacks 6 bases and J lacks 0 bases; bases without a gene match: 4. According to the germline V gene, CDR1 reads SQVTM and CDR2 reads ANQGSEA. The TCR beta CDR3 regions were amplified from the RNA transcripts. The first round of RT-PCR for the TCR CDR3 was performed with the HTBI primer set and the Qiagen OneStep RT-PCR kit. A second multiplex PCR round built the libraries, followed by size selection and purification. Sequencing of the libraries was done on an Illumina HiSeq2000 using paired-end 100 bp reads. The original methods were these. Raw data were processed with SOAPnuke, discarding reads with adapters, uncalled bases, mean Phred below 15, or no exact constant-primer or identifier match. COPE v1.2.5 was used to merge the high-quality paired reads, and each unique nucleotide sequence was defined as a clonotype. Clonotypes were aligned to IMGT TRBV, TRBD and TRBJ reference segments using MiTCR v1.1. Analysis was restricted to V-J combinations with a frequency above 0.0001, which covered about 99% of repertoires. The TCS score was defined as the ratio of F50 (clonal expansion) to E x V (chaos), calculated using BLOSUM62-based TCRdist between CDR3 peptides within each V-J. Welch's t-statistics and random forest reduced 500 to 550 V-J features to 13, which were used in a naive Bayes classifier (R e1071). TCRdb itself trimmed the public reads at Q25 with fastp, ran MiXCR and retained productive beta chains. Here each entry gathers all rows of one CDR3 protein and keeps the most common genes and DNA. The V and J calls come from TCRdb's annotation, not from the publication. Counted in this sample were hundreds of thousands of distinct CDR3 sequences; around 45% of them appeared once. The ten top clones hold just under 8.5% of the sample.

Material for sequencing was peripheral blood or thyroid tissue (not recorded which). The TCR was taken from a woman younger than 30 with Graves' hyperthyroidism. Donor details come from another sample of the same person, matched by shared clones. The chain is assembled from TRBV29-1 and TRBJ2-2, with 7 bases matching TRBD1. The bases are TGCAGCGTGCCCGGGACAGCGAACACCGGGGAGCTGTTTTTT. It translates to CSVPGTANTGELFF.